Reported below is one TCR beta chain. This clone was recorded a few times. What antigen it recognizes has not been identified. Per-nucleotide qualities are absent, and no much larger clonotype sits a single base away. Reading from cysteine to phenylalanine, the CDR3 counts 16 amino acids. Left in the record is the CDR3 DNA by itself, 48 bases read in frame from the first base. Trimming removed 5 bases from V and 2 bases from J; the gene matches leave 11 bases unexplained. From the germline V gene (reference sequence), CDR1 is LNHDA and CDR2 is SQIVND. The data belong to a study of blood T cell repertoires in COVID-19 (dated by TCRdb to 2018 to 2021). About the full investigation: Collaborator samples came from the United States, Italy and Spain and covered acute and convalescent phases of COVID-19. The material from the prospective study consisted of cDNA or gDNA derived from T cells, B-cell-depleted T cells, or PBMCs. Deeply sampled blood TCRbeta repertoires from subjects exposed to, actively infected with, or recovered from COVID-19 were included in the dataset. A freely available public database, intended as a resource for researchers studying the immune response to SARS-CoV-2, is where the repertoires were released. The samples were drawn from the first 160 participants of the ongoing ImmuneRACE study and from some 1,300 subjects provided by 6 global collaborators. Nearly every sample came with metadata listing a de-identified subject ID, COVID-19 status, age in years and sex. HLA class I and class II types, where available, came from metadata supplied by the sample provider rather than from assay-based typing.

Enrolling through a virtual design, the prospective study's participants ranged in age from roughly 18 to 100 years and lived across around 25 United States geographic areas. In the prospective study, cohorts were assigned on the basis of participant-reported clinical history obtained from a screening survey and a study questionnaire. ImmuneRACE Cohort 3 recovered participants were defined by two consecutive negative NP/OP PCR tests, healthcare professional clearance, or symptom resolution. Each participant in the prospective study had whole blood, serum and a nasopharyngeal or oropharyngeal swab collected by mobile phlebotomists. Over an approximately 2-month period, participants in the prospective study had the option of providing additional blood draws and questionnaires. Blood samples from the prospective study were shipped frozen or at room temperature prior to DNA extraction. The immunoSEQ Assay, a bias-controlled multiplex PCR, was used to amplify TCRbeta CDR3 regions from genomic DNA. As for the original processing: Within the assay, amplification of reference gene primers was used to estimate how many nucleated cells each sample contained. To quantify the absolute abundance of each unique TCRbeta CDR3 rearrangement, sequence reads were collapsed and filtered. For each sample, productive Simpson clonality was calculated by taking the square root of Simpson's diversity index across productive rearrangements. The table was pulled from immuneACCESS by TCRdb, which kept in-frame rearrangements only. Such tables lose some clones; where checked, under half of the loss comes from unresolved V genes, and the rest has no known cause. Clonal size and the V and J genes are those of that table, whereas D and trimming came from the DNA. The sample table lists fewer than 400,000 clones, approximately 83% of them with a count of one. The top ten constitute around 2.1% of the sample.

General conclusions and limits of the study: Clinical and demographic metadata were provided uncurated, with the amount varying by source and participant.

The source of this sequence is a man aged 30-40 years who had recovered from COVID-19. Sequences were obtained from PBMCs or T cells enriched from blood (not recorded which). The chain links TRBV19 with TRBJ1-2, with 7 bases in between that match TRBD1. Here is the DNA: TGTGCCAGTAGTGCCACTTCCGGGACAGACAACTATGGCTACACCTTC. Translated, this gives CASSATSGTDNYGYTF.